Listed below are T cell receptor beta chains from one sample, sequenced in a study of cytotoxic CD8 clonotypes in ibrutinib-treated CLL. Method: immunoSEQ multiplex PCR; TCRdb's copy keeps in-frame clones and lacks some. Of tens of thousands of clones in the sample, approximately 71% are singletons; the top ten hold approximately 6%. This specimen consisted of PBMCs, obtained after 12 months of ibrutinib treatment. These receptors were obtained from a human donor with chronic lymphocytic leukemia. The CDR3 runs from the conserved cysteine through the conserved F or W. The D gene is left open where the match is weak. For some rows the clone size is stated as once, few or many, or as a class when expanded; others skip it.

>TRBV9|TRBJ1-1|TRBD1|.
TGTGCCAGCAGCCCGAGAGGGGGCTGGGGCACTGAAGCTTTCTTT
CASSPRGGWGTEAFF
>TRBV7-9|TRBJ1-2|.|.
TGTGCCAGCAGCTTAGGGGAACTTATCGCCTTTTATGGCTACACCTTC
CASSLGELIAFYGYTF
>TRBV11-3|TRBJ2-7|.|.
TGTGCCAGCAGCTTAGTGAGAGACTACGAGCAGTACTTC
CASSLVRDYEQYF
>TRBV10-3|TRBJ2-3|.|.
TGTGCCATCAGTGACGTCGATACGCAGTATTTT
CAISDVDTQYF
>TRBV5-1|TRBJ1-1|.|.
TGCGCCAGCAGCTTTGGGATTCTGAACACTGAAGCTTTCTTT
CASSFGILNTEAFF
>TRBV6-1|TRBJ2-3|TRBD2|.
TGTGCCAGCAGTGAAGTAGACCGGGGGGGCCGGGATACGCAGTATTTT
CASSEVDRGGRDTQYF
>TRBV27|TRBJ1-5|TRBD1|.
TGTGCCAGCAGTCGCGACAGGGCCCCTACACGGCCCCAGCATTTT
CASSRDRAPTRPQHF
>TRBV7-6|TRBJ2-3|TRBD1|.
TGTGCCAGCAGCAAGGGGGACAGGGGCGCAGATACGCAGTATTTT
CASSKGDRGADTQYF
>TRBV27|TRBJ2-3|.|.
TGTGCCAGCAGTTTTTCAGGGTGGACAGATACGCAGTATTTT
CASSFSGWTDTQYF
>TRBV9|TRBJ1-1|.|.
TGTGCCAGCAGCTCCCAGCAGGCCACAGGAGTGGCTTTCTTT
CASSSQQATGVAFF
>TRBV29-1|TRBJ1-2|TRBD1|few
TGCAGCGTTGGGACAGGGGGCAACTATGGCTACACCTTC
CSVGTGGNYGYTF
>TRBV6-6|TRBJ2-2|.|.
TGTGCCAGCATCCTTGTGGAAGGCACCGGGGAGCTGTTTTTT
CASILVEGTGELFF
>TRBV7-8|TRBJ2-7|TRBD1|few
TGTGCCAGCAGCAGGAGGGGACAGGGTCAGTCAGACGAGCAGTACTTC
CASSRRGQGQSDEQYF
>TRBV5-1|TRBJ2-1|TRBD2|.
TGCGCCAGCAGCTTGGAACTAGCGGGGGATGAGCAGTTCTTC
CASSLELAGDEQFF
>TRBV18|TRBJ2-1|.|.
TGTGCCAGCTCACCACGGGAGAGCGGAACCACCTACAATGAGCAGTTCTTC
CASSPRESGTTYNEQFF
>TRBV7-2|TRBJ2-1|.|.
TGTGCCAGCAGCTTAGTTAATAGGAATGAGCAGTTCTTC
CASSLVNRNEQFF